The present T cell receptor (beta chain) was sequenced within a study of beta chain features in type 1 diabetes. Study summary: Similarity in age, gender and cell yields was seen between patients and healthy donors. Examination spanned around 110 million sorted cells from all samples. Study outcomes and limitations: Across patients, naive, central memory and Treg TCRB repertoires exhibited apparently greater similarity than was observed across healthy donors.

The purity of all sorted populations exceeded 98%. To note about this clone: Antigen specificity is unknown.

cDNA synthesis used the whole RNA isolate, giving expressed TCRB sequences. Libraries were prepared by immunoSEQ multiplex PCR; TCRdb keeps only in-frame clonotypes and omits some of them. This table holds 250,000 or so clones, about 71% found once. The TCR sequence derives from a man aged 30 to 45 in good health. Sequenced material: naive CD4+ T cells from blood.

The CDR3 sequence is CASSLSARAYEQYF. CDR3 sequence (DNA): TGTGCCAGCAGTTTATCCGCCAGGGCCTACGAGCAGTACTTC. The chain recombines TRBV27 with TRBJ2-7, with D perhaps TRBD1 (5 bases). CDR1 is MNHEY, CDR2 SMNVEV, per germline (reference sequence). V was shortened by 0 bases and J by 2 bases, with 8 bases between the two germline ends. This CDR3 contains 14 residues.